This TCR beta chain was recovered during a study of T cell responses to AZD1222 COVID-19 vaccine (dated by TCRdb to the early 2020s). About the study as a whole: A total of about 250 trial participants underwent TCR sequencing, of whom roughly 210 had received two doses of AZD1222 and some 25 had received two doses of the MenACWY control vaccine. Enrollment into the trials was organized by age into subgroups of 18-55, 56-69 and 70-plus years, and those subgroups contained around 150, 28 and 57 TCR-sequenced participants, respectively.

Comment on this clone: The specificity of this receptor is unknown. No per-base quality is available; no much larger clone lies one base away.

The germline V gene encodes CDR1 SGHRS and CDR2 YFSETQ. Relative to germline, V is 0 bases shorter and J is 0 bases shorter, with 9 bases between their ends. The CDR3 numbers 16 residues from cysteine through phenylalanine. Just the 48-base CDR3 DNA is kept, in frame starting at base 1. The CDR3 regions of human TCRbeta chains were analyzed by immunosequencing. As for how the authors treated the data: Repertoire TCRs were matched against a reference library of SARS-CoV-2-specific TCRs generated with the MIRA antigen-specificity platform. Breadth was defined as the fraction of unique TCRs that were SARS-CoV-2-associated. Depth was defined as the fraction of total T cells that were SARS-CoV-2-associated. Each spike-specific TCR was assigned to its reactive spike region and to a CD4 or CD8 class using the MIRA data. Log10-transformed breadth and depth values were compared by one-way ANOVA with Sidak's multiple comparisons tests. Here the immuneACCESS table is served through TCRdb, limited to in-frame sequences with V and J called. Missing clones are a known gap in these copies; in checked studies unresolved V genes cover under half, and the rest lacks a known reason. V, J and clone size were drawn from that table, and D and trimming were deduced from the DNA. For this sample there are about 120,000 clones; approximately 83% appear just once. The top ten clones comprise about 4% of the sample.

Paper-wide results and their limitations: Conclusions about previously exposed vaccinees are limited, since just 5 to 7 AZD1222 recipients were seropositive for SARS-CoV-2 at baseline. Reportedly, almost half of the unique spike-specific TCRs recognized epitopes lying outside the regions that are mutated in the B.1.351 and B.1.1.7 variants. In the small 56-69-year group, the increase in depth fell short of significance, most likely because of low power. A significant rise in spike-specific TCR breadth and depth was observed after two AZD1222 doses relative to day 0 and relative to MenACWY recipients. CD4 TCRs associated with the vaccine covered the entire spike protein, and the dominant responses were in regions 160-218 and 743-854. Participants were mostly white British, with more females than males. The authors suggested clonal diversity may have been underestimated. No day 14 peak-response samples were available, so repertoires were characterized only after the peak T cell response.

This sample's time point label indicates: baseline before first vaccination. The treatment or condition label for this specimen denotes: meningococcal conjugate vaccine given as trial control. Vaccinee samples were obtained from the UK trials COV001 and COV002, which included a single-blind randomized controlled phase 2/3 trial of AZD1222 (ChAdOx1 nCoV-19) in healthy adults. Trial participant PBMC samples were collected at day 0 and day 28 after the second dose for TCRbeta chain sequencing. This receptor chain uses TRBV5-1 and TRBJ2-2; the D gene is not confidently resolved. The source of this sequence is an adult in good health. Sample: peripheral blood, taken on day 0 of MenACWY control vaccination. The sequenced DNA is TGCGCCAGCAGCTTGGACAGCACTTCGAACACCGGGGAGCTGTTTTTT. This codes for CASSLDSTSNTGELFF.